These 18 T cell receptor beta chains originate from one sample sequenced in a study of radiotherapy plus CTLA-4 blockade in lung cancer. Assay used: immunoSEQ multiplex PCR; TCRdb lists only in-frame clones, some missing. Of over 50,000 clones detected, approximately 80% appear once; the ten largest clones hold roughly 17%. Sequencing used peripheral blood, obtained from a patient treated with radiotherapy plus ipilimumab. Source of these receptors: a human donor with non-small cell lung cancer who had a complete response to radiotherapy plus ipilimumab.

V is TRBV2 and J is TRBJ2-7; TRBD1 matches 7 bases. The V gene end was trimmed by 6 bases and the J gene end by 7 bases; junction bases not matched to a gene: 18. Germline V gene lookup returns CDR1 SNHLY and CDR2 FYNNEI. CDR3 length: 16 residues. Written as DNA, the CDR3 is TGTGCCAGCAGGAAGGGGGCTTTGACACGGGCTGGGGAGCAGTACTTC. Translated: CASRKGALTRAGEQYF.

V usage is TRBV7-9 and J usage is TRBJ1-3, with TRBD1 matching over 9 bases. The V segment lost 5 bases and the J segment 2 bases; nucleotides outside the gene matches: 10. Germline V gives CDR1 SEHNR, CDR2 FQNEAQ (reference sequence). The CDR3 has 17 residues. The CDR3 sequence: CASSPRGQGPTGNTIYF. DNA for the CDR3: TGTGCCAGCAGCCCCCGAGGACAGGGGCCGACTGGAAACACCATATATTTT.

Written as DNA, the CDR3 is TGTGCCAGCAGCCGACTAGCGGGGGACACCGGGGAGCTGTTTTTT. Protein: CASSRLAGDTGELFF. The rearrangement joins TRBV6-5 to TRBJ2-2, with 12 nucleotides matching TRBD2. Germline loops: CDR1 MNHEY, CDR2 SVGAGI. Trimming cost V 6 bases and J 3 bases; bases outside gene matches: 2. This CDR3 has 15 amino acids.

V gene TRBV7-2 combines with J gene TRBJ1-6, with 8 bases identical to TRBD1. This CDR3 spans 17 amino acids. The J segment lost 11 bases and the V segment lost 3 bases, leaving 15 bases of the junction unmatched. Per germline, CDR1 SGHTA and CDR2 FQGNSA. In DNA, the CDR3 is TGTGCCAGCAGCTTCGGGGAGCAGGGGGCAAGTGTTGCACCCCTCCACTTT. The encoded protein is CASSFGEQGASVAPLHF.

This clone was picked up a small number of times. The CDR3 region is CSVDPGTGNGYTF. The CDR3 DNA sequence: TGCAGCGTAGATCCCGGGACAGGGAATGGCTACACCTTC. The chain employs TRBV29-1 and TRBJ1-2, with 9 bases that match TRBD1. This CDR3 region has 13 residues. V shed 6 bases, J shed 6 bases, and the junction held 8 bases outside the gene matches. CDR1 is SQVTM, CDR2 ANQGSEA, per germline.

The chain is built from TRBV19 and TRBJ2-4, with TRBD1 matching over 9 bases. This CDR3 has 16 amino acids. Germline V gives CDR1 LNHDA, CDR2 SQIVND (reference sequence). With V trimmed by 4 bases and J by 6 bases, 10 bases remained unmatched. The CDR3 spells CASSKEDRGWANIQYF. The CDR3 DNA reads TGTGCCAGTAGTAAGGAGGACAGGGGCTGGGCAAACATTCAGTACTTC.

The chain employs TRBV10-3 and TRBJ2-7; TRBD1 might be the D (7 bases). Germline V gives CDR1 ENHRY, CDR2 SYGVKD. V lost 2 bases, J lost 6 bases, and 11 bases lay in between. The CDR3 contains 13 residues. The CDR3 sequence is CAISEGGGFEQYF. CDR3 coding DNA: TGTGCCATCAGTGAGGGAGGGGGCTTCGAGCAGTACTTC.

CDR3 sequence: CASSPLRGISNTGELFF. The CDR3 nucleotides read TGTGCCAGCTCACCCCTAAGGGGGATATCTAACACCGGGGAGCTGTTTTTT. The chain joins TRBV18 to TRBJ2-2, with D possibly TRBD1 on 6 matching bases. V lost 3 bases, J lost 2 bases, and 16 bases lay in between. Germline V CDR1 and CDR2: KGHSH, LQKENI. The CDR3 is made up of 17 amino acids.

The CDR3 loop is CASSVQASYEQYF. CDR3 coding DNA: TGTGCCAGCAGTGTTCAGGCTTCCTACGAGCAGTACTTC. The chain couples TRBV6-1 to TRBJ2-7; D is unresolved. This CDR3 comprises 13 residues. With 4 bases removed from V and 1 base from J, the gap between germline ends came to 8 bases. The germline gives CDR1 MNHNS, CDR2 SASEGT.

This clone was seen a few times. The V and J genes are TRBV7-9 and TRBJ1-1; D uncertain. This CDR3 spans 12 amino acids. V was clipped by 5 bases and J by 7 bases, with 11 bases between them. Germline loops: CDR1 SEHNR, CDR2 FQNEAQ (reference sequence). CDR3 protein: CASSLVRLEAFF. The CDR3 coding sequence is TGTGCCAGCAGCCTCGTGCGGCTTGAAGCTTTCTTT.

The gene calls are TRBV4-1 and TRBJ2-1; TRBD2 matches 11 bases. Losses at the gene ends were 3 bases for V and 8 bases for J; bases not matched to a gene: 12. The CDR3 totals 17 residues. The germline V gene has CDR1 MGHRA and CDR2 YSYEKL. The CDR3: CASSHTATSGIFHEQFF. The CDR3 coding sequence is TGCGCCAGCAGCCACACCGCGACTAGCGGGATCTTCCATGAGCAGTTCTTC.

The rearrangement uses TRBV19 and TRBJ2-7; a weak D match, TRBD1 (5 bases). The CDR3 is made up of 13 amino acids. V was pared by 7 bases and J by 4 bases, with 14 bases between. The germline V gene encodes CDR1 LNHDA and CDR2 SQIVND (reference sequence). The CDR3 protein is CASKPQGTYEQYF. The CDR3 coding sequence is TGTGCCAGTAAACCCCAGGGTACGTACGAGCAGTACTTC. The whole variable domain, filled in from reference TRBV19 and TRBJ2-7, reads DGGITQSPKYLFRKEGQNVTLSCEQNLNHDAMYWYRQDPGQGLRLIYYSQIVNDFQKGDIAEGYSVSREKKESFPLTVTSAQKNPTAFYLCASKPQGTYEQYFGPGTRLTVT.

This clone has more than one count but fewer than ten. This chain joins TRBV5-4 and TRBJ1-2; maybe TRBD1 (5 bases). The CDR3 runs to 16 residues. V dropped 7 bases and J dropped 3 bases, with 22 bases sitting between them. Germline assignment: CDR1 SGHNT and CDR2 YYREEE (reference sequence). The CDR3 DNA follows: TGTGCCAGCTCCCTCTCGGGGGGATTCTTGGACTATGGCTACACCTTC. It encodes CASSLSGGFLDYGYTF.

The chain carries TRBV12-5 and TRBJ2-1; TRBD2 matches at 9 bases. J was trimmed by 8 bases and V by 3 bases; bases with no gene match: 11. The CDR3 has 16 amino acids. The germline V gene has CDR1 LGHNT and CDR2 FRNRAP. CDR3 in amino acids: CASGFSSGRGDDEQFF. CDR3 sequence (DNA): TGTGCTAGTGGTTTCAGTAGCGGGAGAGGAGATGATGAGCAGTTCTTC.

This clone was seen a single time. The chain is built from TRBV7-2 and TRBJ2-2, with 13 bases that match TRBD2. V gave up 5 bases and J gave up 7 bases; unmatched junction bases: 7. The CDR3 is 16 residues long. Germline-derived CDR1 and CDR2 are SGHTA and FQGNSA. The chain's CDR3 is CASSLLAGGRGGELFF. In nucleotides, the CDR3 is TGTGCCAGCAGCCTACTAGCGGGAGGGCGCGGCGGGGAGCTGTTTTTT.

This clone has only a few counts. This chain connects TRBV5-4 to TRBJ2-1; 8 bases are a match to TRBD2. The CDR3 has 15 residues. From germline, CDR1 is SGHNT and CDR2 YYREEE (reference sequence). The J segment lost 7 bases and the V segment lost 0 bases, leaving 6 bases of the junction unmatched. In DNA form, the CDR3 reads TGTGCCAGCAGCTTGGCGGGGGGGCGGGGAAATGAGCAGTTCTTC. This codes for CASSLAGGRGNEQFF.

This rearrangement joins TRBV6-5 to TRBJ2-4; D unresolved. The CDR3 is 13 residues long. CDR1 MNHEY and CDR2 SVGAGI come from the germline V gene. Between the trimmed V and J ends, which lost 6 bases and 1 base, there was a span of 7 bases. CDR3 residues: CASRTTAKNIQYF. CDR3 coding DNA: TGTGCCAGCAGGACAACCGCCAAAAACATTCAGTACTTC.

The CDR3 is CASSVGGGPAYEQYF. CDR3 nucleotides: TGTGCCAGCAGCGTGGGCGGGGGACCGGCCTACGAGCAGTACTTC. The rearrangement uses TRBV5-4 and TRBJ2-7, with 7 bases aligning to TRBD2. CDR1 is SGHNT and CDR2 is YYREEE in the germline V gene (reference sequence). The CDR3 consists of 15 residues. The trim removed 4 bases at V and 2 bases at J, leaving 9 bases unmatched. Full variable domain (rest looked up from reference TRBV5-4 and TRBJ2-7): ETGVTQSPTHLIKTRGQQVTLRCSSQSGHNTVSWYQQALGQGPQFIFQYYREEENGRGNFPPRFSGLQFPNYSSELNVNALELDDSALYLCASSVGGGPAYEQYFGPGTRLTVT.